This entry describes one TCR beta chain. Its antigen has not been determined. No qualities accompany the bases; no much larger clone lies one base away. Trimming takes 4 bases off V and 1 base off J; junction bases not matched to a gene: 7. CDR1 and CDR2 were assigned from the germline V gene as SGHDT and YYEEEE. The CDR3 runs 15 amino acids, cysteine and phenylalanine included. Kept here is only the CDR3 DNA, which spans 45 bases and is read in frame from base 1. The data originate from a study of shared T cell receptors in the human thymus (dated by TCRdb to the early 2020s). Concerning the study at large: The study examined how self-reactive, shared T-cell receptor alpha chains are generated in the human thymus.

Libraries came from the immunoSEQ multiplex PCR assay. The clones in this table, taken by TCRdb from immuneACCESS, are in-frame only. Not every clone is retained; where verified, under half of the shortfall comes from an unresolved V gene, and the cause of the rest is unknown. The sample table shows some 760,000 clones, and approximately 85% are seen once. The biggest ten clones account for around 0.01% of the sample. These data also featured in a second study, about human thymus T cells. The second study's paper adds: In Finland, the donors were immunologically healthy infants who were having open corrective cardiac surgery for congenital heart defects. Thymus tissue was obtained as surgical resects removed during corrective cardiac surgery. Usage of V and J gene segments appeared to be biased in both the thymic and the peripheral blood repertoires. The related research found that thymic TCR repertoires overlapped highly between unrelated individuals. TCR alpha and beta repertoires from about 8 infant thymus samples and a few related peripheral blood samples were characterized in the study. The cohort included six male and a couple of female infants, with donor ages spanning 7 to 244 days. Thymocytes were freed from the tissue by mechanical means and kept at -70 degrees C as pellets of about 9-30 million cells. A QIAsymphony instrument was used to extract genomic DNA from frozen cell pellets. The immunoSEQ multiplex PCR assay was used to amplify the TCRB and TCRAD loci from a standardized amount of quality-controlled genomic DNA. Amplicons spanned the V(D)J region at a length sufficient to cover the CDR3 and identify V and J genes. The amplicons were sequenced on an Illumina platform via the commercial immunoSEQ service. Primer bias and sequencing errors were corrected as previously described, and TCRAD and TCRB were defined on the basis of the IMGT database. Repertoires were analysed with immunoSEQ Analyzer 3.0 and VDJTools, covering basic statistics, V/J segment usage, diversity estimates, rarefaction and pairwise overlap. Diversity was estimated with Chao1, ChaoE, Efron-Thisted, Shannon and inverse Simpson indices, and also on datasets down-sampled to the smallest sample. Repertoire overlap used strict matching of CDR3 nucleotide sequence, V gene and J gene, with Jaccard-based multidimensional scaling clustering. On average, approximately 800,000 unique TCRB clonotypes were obtained from thymus samples, compared with 80,000 to 85,000 from blood samples.

The material sequenced was thymocytes. The chain couples TRBV5-6 to TRBJ2-7; 8 nucleotides in the junction match TRBD1. The TCR comes from a girl less than two years old with a congenital heart defect. Donor details come from another sample of the same person, matched by shared clones. The CDR3 sequence is CASSPEDRASYEQYF. At the DNA level, the sequence is TGTGCCAGCAGCCCCGAGGACAGGGCGTCCTACGAGCAGTACTTC. Reference TRBV5-6 and TRBJ2-7 proteins supply the regions before and after the CDR3; the full variable domain is: DAGVTQSPTHLIKTRGQQVTLRCSPKSGHDTVSWYQQALGQGPQFIFQYYEEEERQRGNFPDRFSGHQFPNYSSELNVNALLLGDSALYLCASSPEDRASYEQYFGPGTRLTVT.